This TCR beta chain was documented in a study of cytomegalovirus exposure and HLA in healthy donors. PCR amplification relied on 60 Vbeta primers (plus 13 Jbeta primers). Data came from immunoSEQ multiplex PCR; TCRdb stores just in-frame clones and leaves some out. The repertoire has about 150,000 clones, 55% to 75% of them found once; the top ten carry roughly 6.8%. V lost 3 bases and J 3 bases, leaving 12 bases between the germline ends. This CDR3 contains 15 residues. The germline gives CDR1 SGHAT, CDR2 FQNNGV. The specimen sequenced was PBMCs. This receptor was obtained from a woman aged 60-70 years in good health and CMV-seropositive. The chain employs TRBV11-2 and TRBJ2-1; D remains unclear. CDR3 loop: CASSLDAVNYNEQFF. The CDR3 DNA is TGTGCCAGCAGCTTGGATGCGGTAAACTACAATGAGCAGTTCTTC.